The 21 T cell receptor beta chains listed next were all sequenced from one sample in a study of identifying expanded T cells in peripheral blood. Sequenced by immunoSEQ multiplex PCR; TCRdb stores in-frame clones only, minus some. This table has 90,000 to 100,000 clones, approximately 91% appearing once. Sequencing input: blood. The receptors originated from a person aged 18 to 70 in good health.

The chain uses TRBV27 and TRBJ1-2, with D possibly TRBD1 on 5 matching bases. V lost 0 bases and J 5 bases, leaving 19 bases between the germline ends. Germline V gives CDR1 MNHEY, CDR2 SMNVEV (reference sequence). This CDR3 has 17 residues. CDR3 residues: CASSLSVAQGRRYGYTF. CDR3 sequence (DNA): TGTGCCAGCAGTTTATCCGTTGCTCAGGGTAGGCGGTATGGCTACACCTTC.

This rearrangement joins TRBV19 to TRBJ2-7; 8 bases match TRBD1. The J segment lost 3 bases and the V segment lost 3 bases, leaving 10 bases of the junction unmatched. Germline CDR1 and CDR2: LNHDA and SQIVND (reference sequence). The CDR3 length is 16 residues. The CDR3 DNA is TGTGCCAGTAGTATGCCTCCCGGGACAGGTTTCTACGAGCAGTACTTC. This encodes CASSMPPGTGFYEQYF. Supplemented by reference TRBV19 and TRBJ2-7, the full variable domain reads DGGITQSPKYLFRKEGQNVTLSCEQNLNHDAMYWYRQDPGQGLRLIYYSQIVNDFQKGDIAEGYSVSREKKESFPLTVTSAQKNPTAFYLCASSMPPGTGFYEQYFGPGTRLTVT.

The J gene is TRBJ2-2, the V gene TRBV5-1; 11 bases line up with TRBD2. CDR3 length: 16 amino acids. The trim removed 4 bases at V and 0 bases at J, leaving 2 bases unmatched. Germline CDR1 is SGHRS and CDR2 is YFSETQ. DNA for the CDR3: TGCGCCAGCAGCATACTAGCGGGAGCGAACACCGGGGAGCTGTTTTTT. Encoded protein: CASSILAGANTGELFF.

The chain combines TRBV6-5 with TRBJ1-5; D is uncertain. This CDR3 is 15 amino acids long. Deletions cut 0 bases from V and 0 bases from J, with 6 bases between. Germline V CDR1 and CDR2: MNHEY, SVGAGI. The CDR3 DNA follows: TGTGCCAGCAGTTACTCCAAAGTTAGCAATCAGCCCCAGCATTTT. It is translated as CASSYSKVSNQPQHF.

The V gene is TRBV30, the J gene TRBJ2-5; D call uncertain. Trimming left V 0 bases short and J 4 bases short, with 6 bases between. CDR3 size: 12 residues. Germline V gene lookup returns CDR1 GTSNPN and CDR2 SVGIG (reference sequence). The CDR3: CAWSVPVETQYF. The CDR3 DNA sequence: TGTGCCTGGAGTGTACCGGTAGAGACCCAGTACTTC. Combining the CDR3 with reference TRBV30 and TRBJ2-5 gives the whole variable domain SQTIHQWPATLVQPVGSPLSLECTVEGTSNPNLYWYRQAAGRGLQLLFYSVGIGQISSEVPQNLSASRPQDRQFILSSKKLLLSDSGFYLCAWSVPVETQYFGPGTRLLVL.

The CDR3 DNA is TGCGCCAGCAGCCAATCACAGGGGGGGAGGGTAGAGGATCAGCCCCAGCATTTT. It codes for CASSQSQGGRVEDQPQHF. This chain connects TRBV4-1 to TRBJ1-5; 8 nucleotides align to TRBD1. The junction had 14 bases not matched to a gene; V was cut back by 2 bases and J by 5 bases. This CDR3 is 18 amino acids long. The germline V gene has CDR1 MGHRA and CDR2 YSYEKL.

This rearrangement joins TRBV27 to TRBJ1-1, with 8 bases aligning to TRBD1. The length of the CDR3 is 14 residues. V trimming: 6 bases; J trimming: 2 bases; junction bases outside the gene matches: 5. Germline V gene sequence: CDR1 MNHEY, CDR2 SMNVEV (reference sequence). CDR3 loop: CASSQTGANTEAFF. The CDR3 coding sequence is TGTGCCAGCAGCCAGACAGGGGCCAACACTGAAGCTTTCTTT.

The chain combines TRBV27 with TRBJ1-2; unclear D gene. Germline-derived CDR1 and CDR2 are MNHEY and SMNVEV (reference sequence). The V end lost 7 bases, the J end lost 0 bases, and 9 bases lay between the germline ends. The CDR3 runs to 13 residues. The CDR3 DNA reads TGTGCCAGCAAGGCCTTAGCTAACTATGGCTACACCTTC. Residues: CASKALANYGYTF.

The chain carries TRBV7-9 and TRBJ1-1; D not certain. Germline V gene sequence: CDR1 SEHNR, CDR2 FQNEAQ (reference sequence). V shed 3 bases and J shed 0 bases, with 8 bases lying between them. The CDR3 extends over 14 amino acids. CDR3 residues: CASSFAALNTEAFF. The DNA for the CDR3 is TGTGCCAGCAGCTTCGCCGCCCTGAACACTGAAGCTTTCTTT. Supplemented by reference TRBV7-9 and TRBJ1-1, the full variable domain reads DTGVSQNPRHKITKRGQNVTFRCDPISEHNRLYWYRQTLGQGPEFLTYFQNEAQLEKSRLLSDRFSAERPKGSFSTLEIQRTEQGDSAMYLCASSFAALNTEAFFGQGTRLTVV.

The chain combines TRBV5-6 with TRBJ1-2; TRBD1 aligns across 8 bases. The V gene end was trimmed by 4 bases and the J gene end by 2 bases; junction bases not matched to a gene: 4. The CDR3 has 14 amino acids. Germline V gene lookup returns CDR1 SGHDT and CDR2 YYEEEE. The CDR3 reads CASSATGGNYGYTF. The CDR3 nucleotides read TGTGCCAGCAGCGCAACAGGGGGGAACTATGGCTACACCTTC. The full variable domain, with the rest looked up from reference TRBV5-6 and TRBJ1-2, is DAGVTQSPTHLIKTRGQQVTLRCSPKSGHDTVSWYQQALGQGPQFIFQYYEEEERQRGNFPDRFSGHQFPNYSSELNVNALLLGDSALYLCASSATGGNYGYTFGSGTRLTVV.

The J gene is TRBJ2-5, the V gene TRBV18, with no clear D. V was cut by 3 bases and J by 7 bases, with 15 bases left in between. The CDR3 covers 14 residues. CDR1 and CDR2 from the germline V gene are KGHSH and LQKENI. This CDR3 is CASSPQALHGTQYF. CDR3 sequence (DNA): TGTGCCAGCTCACCTCAAGCCCTCCATGGGACCCAGTACTTC.

CDR3 amino acids: CASSSSPAALTGELFF. CDR3 bases: TGTGCCAGCAGCTCCTCGCCTGCGGCGCTCACCGGGGAGCTGTTTTTT. This chain connects TRBV7-3 to TRBJ2-2; D remains unclear. Deletions cut 4 bases from V and 4 bases from J, with 16 bases between. CDR1 is SGHTA, CDR2 FQGTGA, per germline. The CDR3 totals 16 residues. The full variable domain, in which reference TRBV7-3 and TRBJ2-2 provide the parts outside the CDR3, is GAGVSQTPSNKVTEKGKYVELRCDPISGHTALYWYRQSLGQGPEFLIYFQGTGAADDSGLPNDRFFAVRPEGSVSTLKIQRTERGDSAVYLCASSSSPAALTGELFFGEGSRLTVL.

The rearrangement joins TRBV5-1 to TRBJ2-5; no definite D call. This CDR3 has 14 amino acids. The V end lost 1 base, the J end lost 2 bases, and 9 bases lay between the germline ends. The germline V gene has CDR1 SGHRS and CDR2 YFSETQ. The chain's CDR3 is CASSLRETQETQYF. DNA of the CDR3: TGCGCCAGCAGCTTGCGTGAGACGCAAGAGACCCAGTACTTC.

The CDR3 spells CASSEPPSGSDEQFF. The CDR3, as DNA: TGTGCCAGCAGTGAGCCGCCTAGCGGGAGCGATGAGCAGTTCTTC. The chain uses TRBV25-1 and TRBJ2-1; 10 bases align to TRBD2. CDR1 is MGHDK, CDR2 SYGVNS, per germline. This CDR3 region has 15 residues. The ends lost 3 bases at V and 8 bases at J; junction bases unmatched: 7.

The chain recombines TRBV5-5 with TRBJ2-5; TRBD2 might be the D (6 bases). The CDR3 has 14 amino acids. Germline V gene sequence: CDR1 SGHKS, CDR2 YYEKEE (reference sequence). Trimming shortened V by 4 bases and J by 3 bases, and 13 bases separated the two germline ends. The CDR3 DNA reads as TGTGCCAGCAGCCGGGGGACGGGGGAAGAGACCCAGTACTTC. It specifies CASSRGTGEETQYF. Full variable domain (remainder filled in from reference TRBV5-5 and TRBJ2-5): DAGVTQSPTHLIKTRGQQVTLRCSPISGHKSVSWYQQVLGQGPQFIFQYYEKEERGRGNFPDRFSARQFPNYSSELNVNALLLGDSALYLCASSRGTGEETQYFGPGTRLLVL.

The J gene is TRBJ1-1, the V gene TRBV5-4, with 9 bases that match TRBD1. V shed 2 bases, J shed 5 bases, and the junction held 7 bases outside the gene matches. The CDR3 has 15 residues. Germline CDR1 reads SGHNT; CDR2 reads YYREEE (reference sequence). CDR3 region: CASSFLTGGKTEAFF. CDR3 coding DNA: TGTGCCAGCAGCTTCCTCACAGGGGGCAAGACTGAAGCTTTCTTT.

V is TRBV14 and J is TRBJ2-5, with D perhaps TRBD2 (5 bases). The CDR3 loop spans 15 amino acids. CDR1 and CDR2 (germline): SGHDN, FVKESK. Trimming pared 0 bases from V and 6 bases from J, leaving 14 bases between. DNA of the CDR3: TGTGCCAGCAGCCAAGATCGGACCGGGATGCAGACCCAGTACTTC. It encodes CASSQDRTGMQTQYF.

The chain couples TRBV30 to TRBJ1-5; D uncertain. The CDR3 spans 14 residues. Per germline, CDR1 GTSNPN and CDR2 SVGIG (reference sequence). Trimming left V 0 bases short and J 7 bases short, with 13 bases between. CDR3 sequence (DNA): TGTGCCTGGAGTGTCGAAGTGGGCGAACAGCCCCAGCATTTT. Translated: CAWSVEVGEQPQHF.

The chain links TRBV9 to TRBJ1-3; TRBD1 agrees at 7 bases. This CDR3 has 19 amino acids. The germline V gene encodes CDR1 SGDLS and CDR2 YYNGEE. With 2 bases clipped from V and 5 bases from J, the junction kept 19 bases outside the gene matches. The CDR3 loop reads CASSVTGGLEGQSRNTIYF. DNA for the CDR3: TGTGCCAGCAGCGTGACGGGGGGTCTTGAGGGACAGTCAAGAAACACCATATATTTT. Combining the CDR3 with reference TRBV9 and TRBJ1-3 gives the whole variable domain DSGVTQTPKHLITATGQRVTLRCSPRSGDLSVYWYQQSLDQGLQFLIQYYNGEERAKGNILERFSAQQFPDLHSELNLSSLELGDSALYFCASSVTGGLEGQSRNTIYFGEGSWLTVV.

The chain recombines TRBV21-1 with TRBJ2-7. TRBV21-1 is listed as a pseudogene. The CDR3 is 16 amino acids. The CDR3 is CASSKERRDGSYEQYF. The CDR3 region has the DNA TGTGCCAGCAGCAAAGAACGAAGGGACGGCTCCTACGAGCAGTACTTC.

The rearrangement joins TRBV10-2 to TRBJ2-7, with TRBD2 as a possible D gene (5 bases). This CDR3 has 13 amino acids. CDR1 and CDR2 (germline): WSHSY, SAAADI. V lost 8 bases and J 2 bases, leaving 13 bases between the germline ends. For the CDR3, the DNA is TGCGCCAGCGGTAACGGAGGTCCCTACGAGCAGTACTTC. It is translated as CASGNGGPYEQYF.